The present TCR beta chain was sequenced within a study of T cells in tumors after PD-1 blockade. The method was immunoSEQ multiplex PCR; TCRdb's version includes in-frame clones alone and lacks a portion of them. The data show 3,500 to 4,500 clones, roughly 70% seen once. V shed 6 bases, J shed 1 base, and the junction held 5 bases outside the gene matches. The germline CDR1 and CDR2 sequences are MNHEY and SVGAGI. The CDR3 sequence is 14 residues long. This clone was counted a single time. This specimen was tumor tissue, taken before anti-PD-1 treatment. The TCR originated in a human donor with basal cell carcinoma. V gene TRBV6-5 combines with J gene TRBJ2-5; 7 nucleotides match TRBD1. The CDR3 sequence: CASRPGDSQETQYF. The CDR3 bases are TGTGCCAGCAGACCCGGGGACAGCCAAGAGACCCAGTACTTC.